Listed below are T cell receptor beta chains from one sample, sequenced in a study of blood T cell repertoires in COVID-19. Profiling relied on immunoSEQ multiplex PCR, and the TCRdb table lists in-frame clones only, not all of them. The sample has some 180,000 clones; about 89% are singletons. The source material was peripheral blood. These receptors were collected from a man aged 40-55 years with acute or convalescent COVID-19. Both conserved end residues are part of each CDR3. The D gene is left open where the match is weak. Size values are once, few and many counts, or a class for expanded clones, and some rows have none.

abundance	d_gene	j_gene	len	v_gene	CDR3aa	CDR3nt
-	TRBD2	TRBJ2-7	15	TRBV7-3	CASSPRRRGSYEQYF	TGTGCCAGCAGCCCTCGTAGGCGGGGGTCCTACGAGCAGTACTTC
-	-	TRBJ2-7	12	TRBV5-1	CASSLPGSGQYF	TGCGCCAGCAGCTTGCCCGGGTCGGGGCAGTACTTC
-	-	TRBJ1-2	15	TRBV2	CASSALEARSDGYTF	TGTGCCAGCAGTGCCTTGGAGGCAAGAAGCGATGGCTACACCTTC
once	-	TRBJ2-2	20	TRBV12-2	CASRLLIRTSGGTQGGELFF	TGTGCAAGTCGCTTACTCATAAGGACTAGCGGGGGTACTCAAGGCGGGGAGCTGTTTTTT
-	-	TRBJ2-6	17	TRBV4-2	CASSQESRGAGANVLTF	TGTGCCAGCAGCCAAGAATCAAGGGGCGCTGGGGCCAACGTCCTGACTTTC
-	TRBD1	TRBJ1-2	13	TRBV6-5	CASEGTANYGYTF	TGTGCCAGCGAAGGGACAGCCAACTATGGCTACACCTTC
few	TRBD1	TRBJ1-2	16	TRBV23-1	CASSQRQGVINYGYTF	TGCGCCAGCAGTCAGAGACAGGGAGTAATTAACTATGGCTACACCTTC
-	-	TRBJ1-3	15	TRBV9	CASSYAREGGNTIYF	TGTGCCAGCAGCTACGCACGGGAGGGTGGAAACACCATATATTTT
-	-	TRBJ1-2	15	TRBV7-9	CASSLSEGANYGYTF	TGTGCCAGCAGCTTATCGGAAGGGGCTAACTATGGCTACACCTTC
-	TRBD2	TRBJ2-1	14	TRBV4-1	CASSPLSGGGEQFF	TGCGCCAGCAGCCCCCTCTCGGGGGGTGGGGAGCAGTTCTTC
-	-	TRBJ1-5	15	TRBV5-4	CASSPGTNSNQPQHF	TGTGCCAGCAGCCCCGGGACTAATAGCAATCAGCCCCAGCATTTT
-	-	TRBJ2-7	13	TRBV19	CASSIGALTKAYF	TGTGCCAGTAGTATTGGGGCCCTCACCAAGGCGTACTTC
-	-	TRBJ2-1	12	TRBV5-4	CASSLARDEQFF	TGTGCCAGCAGCTTAGCCCGCGATGAGCAGTTCTTC